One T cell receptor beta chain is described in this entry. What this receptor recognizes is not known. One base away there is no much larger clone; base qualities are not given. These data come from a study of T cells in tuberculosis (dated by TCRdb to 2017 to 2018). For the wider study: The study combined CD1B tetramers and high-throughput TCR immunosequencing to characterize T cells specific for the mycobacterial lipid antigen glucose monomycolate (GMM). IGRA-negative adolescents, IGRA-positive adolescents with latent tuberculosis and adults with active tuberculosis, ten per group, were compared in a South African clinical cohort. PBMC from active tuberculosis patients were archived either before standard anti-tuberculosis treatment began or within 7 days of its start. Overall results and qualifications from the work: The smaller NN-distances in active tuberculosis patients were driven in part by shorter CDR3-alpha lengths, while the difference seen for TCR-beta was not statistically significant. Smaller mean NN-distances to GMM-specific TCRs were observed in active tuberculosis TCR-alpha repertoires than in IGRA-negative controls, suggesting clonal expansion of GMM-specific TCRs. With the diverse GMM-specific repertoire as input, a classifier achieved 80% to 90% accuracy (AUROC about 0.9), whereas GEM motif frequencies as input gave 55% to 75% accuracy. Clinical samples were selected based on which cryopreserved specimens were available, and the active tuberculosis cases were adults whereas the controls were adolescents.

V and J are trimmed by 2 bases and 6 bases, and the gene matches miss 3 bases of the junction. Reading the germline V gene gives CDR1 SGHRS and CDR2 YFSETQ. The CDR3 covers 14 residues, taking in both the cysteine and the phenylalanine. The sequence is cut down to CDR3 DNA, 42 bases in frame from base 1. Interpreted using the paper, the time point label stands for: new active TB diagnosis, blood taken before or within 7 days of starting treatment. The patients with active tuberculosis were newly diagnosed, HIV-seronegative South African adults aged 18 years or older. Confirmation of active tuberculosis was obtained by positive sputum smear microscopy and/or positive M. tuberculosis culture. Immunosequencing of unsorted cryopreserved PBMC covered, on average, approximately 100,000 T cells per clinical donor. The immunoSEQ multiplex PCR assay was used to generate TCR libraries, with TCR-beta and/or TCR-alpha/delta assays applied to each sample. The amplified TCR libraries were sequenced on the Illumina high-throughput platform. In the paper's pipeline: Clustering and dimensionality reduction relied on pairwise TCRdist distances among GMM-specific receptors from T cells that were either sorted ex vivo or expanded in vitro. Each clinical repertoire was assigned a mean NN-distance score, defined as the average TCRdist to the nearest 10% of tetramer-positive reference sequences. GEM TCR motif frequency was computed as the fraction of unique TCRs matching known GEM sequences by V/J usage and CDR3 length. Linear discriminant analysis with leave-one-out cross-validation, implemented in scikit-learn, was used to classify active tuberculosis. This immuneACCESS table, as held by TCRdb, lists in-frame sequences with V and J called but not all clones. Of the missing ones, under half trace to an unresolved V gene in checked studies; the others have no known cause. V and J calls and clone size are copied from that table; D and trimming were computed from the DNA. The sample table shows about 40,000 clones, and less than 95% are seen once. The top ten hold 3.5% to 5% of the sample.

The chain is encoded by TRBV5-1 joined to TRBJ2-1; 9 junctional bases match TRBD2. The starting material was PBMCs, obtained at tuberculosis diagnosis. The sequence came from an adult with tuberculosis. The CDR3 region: CASSLGLATNEQFF. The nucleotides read TGCGCCAGCAGCTTAGGACTAGCGACCAATGAGCAGTTCTTC. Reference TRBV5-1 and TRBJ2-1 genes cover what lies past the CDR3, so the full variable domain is KAGVTQTPRYLIKTRGQQVTLSCSPISGHRSVSWYQQTPGQGLQFLFEYFSETQRNKGNFPGRFSGRQFSNSRSEMNVSTLELGDSALYLCASSLGLATNEQFFGPGTRLTVL.